The 3 T cell receptor beta chains listed next were all sequenced from one sample in a study of shared clonotypes between healthy human individuals (dated by TCRdb to 2018 to 2020). Library preparation employed the immunoSEQ multiplex PCR assay. In its TCRdb copy, this immuneACCESS table keeps in-frame sequences only and misses some clones. Where compared with another copy, unresolved V genes explain less than half of these, and the others have no known cause. Across this sample there are about 360,000 clones, with around 70% seen only once. Clones ranked in the top ten supply less than 11% of the sample. Sample: memory CD4+ T cells sorted from blood. The sample's cell subset or site label, decoded: CD45RA-negative fraction. The receptor set was obtained from a man aged 30-40 years in good health.

The chain links TRBV18 to TRBJ1-1, with D tentatively TRBD1 (5 bases). Between the trimmed V and J ends, which lost 4 bases and 1 base, there was a span of 16 bases. The CDR3 is 16 amino acids. Looked up from germline, CDR1 is KGHSH and CDR2 is LQKENI. In DNA, the CDR3 is TGTGCCAGCTCACAGATTGCCTTCGGGGCGAACACTGAAGCTTTCTTT. It specifies CASSQIAFGANTEAFF. Full variable domain (rest looked up from reference TRBV18 and TRBJ1-1): NAGVMQNPRHLVRRRGQEARLRCSPMKGHSHVYWYRQLPEEGLKFMVYLQKENIIDESGMPKERFSAEFPKEGPSILRIQQVVRGDSAAYFCASSQIAFGANTEAFFGQGTRLTVV.

The rearrangement links TRBV29-1 to TRBJ2-5; D gene unclear. Germline V gene data show CDR1 as SQVTM and CDR2 as ANQGSEA. This CDR3 has 12 amino acids. With 2 bases removed from V and 3 bases from J, the gap between germline ends came to 7 bases. CDR3 DNA: TGCAGCGTTGAAACGGAAAAAGAGACCCAGTACTTC. Translation: CSVETEKETQYF.

The chain has TRBV28 and TRBJ2-1; 10 nucleotides match TRBD2. CDR1 and CDR2 (germline): MDHEN, SYDVKM. This CDR3 comprises 15 residues. Trimming cost V 4 bases and J 5 bases; bases outside gene matches: 5. CDR3 DNA sequence: TGTGCCAGCAGTTCACTAGCGGGATTCCACAATGAGCAGTTCTTC. Its translation is CASSSLAGFHNEQFF.